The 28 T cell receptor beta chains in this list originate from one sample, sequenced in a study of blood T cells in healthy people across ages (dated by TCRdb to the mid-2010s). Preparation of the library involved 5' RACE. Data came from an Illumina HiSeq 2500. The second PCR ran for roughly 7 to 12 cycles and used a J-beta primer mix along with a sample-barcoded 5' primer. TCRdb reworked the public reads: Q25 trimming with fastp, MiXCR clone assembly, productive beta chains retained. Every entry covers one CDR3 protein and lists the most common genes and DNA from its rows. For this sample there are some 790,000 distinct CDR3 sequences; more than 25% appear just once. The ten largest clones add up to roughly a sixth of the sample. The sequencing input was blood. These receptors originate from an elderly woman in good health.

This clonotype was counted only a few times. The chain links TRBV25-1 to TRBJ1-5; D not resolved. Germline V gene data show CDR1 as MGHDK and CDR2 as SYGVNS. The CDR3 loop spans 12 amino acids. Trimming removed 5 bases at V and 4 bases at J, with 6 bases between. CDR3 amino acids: CASSNPNQPQHF. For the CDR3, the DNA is TGTGCCAGCAGTAATCCTAATCAGCCCCAGCATTTT. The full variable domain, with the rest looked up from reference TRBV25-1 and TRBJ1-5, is EADIYQTPRYLVIGTGKKITLECSQTMGHDKMYWYQQDPGMELHLIHYSYGVNSTEKGDLSSESTVSRIRTEHFPLTLESARPSHTSQYLCASSNPNQPQHFGDGTRLSIL.

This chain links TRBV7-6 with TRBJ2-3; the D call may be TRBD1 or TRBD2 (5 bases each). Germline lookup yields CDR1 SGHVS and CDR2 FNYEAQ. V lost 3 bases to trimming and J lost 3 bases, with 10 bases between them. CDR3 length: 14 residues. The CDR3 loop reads CASSLGTNTDTQYF. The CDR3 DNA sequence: TGTGCCAGCAGCTTGGGGACGAATACAGATACGCAGTATTTT.

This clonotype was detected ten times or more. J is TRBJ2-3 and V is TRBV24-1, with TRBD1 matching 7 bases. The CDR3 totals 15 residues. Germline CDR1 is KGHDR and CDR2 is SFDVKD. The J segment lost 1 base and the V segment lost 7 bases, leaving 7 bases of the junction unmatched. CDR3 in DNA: TGTGCCACCAGCCCCGCAGGGGGTGGCACAGATACGCAGTATTTT. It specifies CATSPAGGGTDTQYF.

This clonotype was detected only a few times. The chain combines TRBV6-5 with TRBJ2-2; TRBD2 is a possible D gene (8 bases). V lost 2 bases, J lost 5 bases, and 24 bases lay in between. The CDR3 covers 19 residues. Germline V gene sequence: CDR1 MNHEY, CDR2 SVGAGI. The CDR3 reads CASSYGGLGQLAGTGELFF. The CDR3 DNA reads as TGTGCCAGCAGTTACGGTGGTCTGGGACAGTTAGCGGGGACCGGGGAGCTGTTTTTT.

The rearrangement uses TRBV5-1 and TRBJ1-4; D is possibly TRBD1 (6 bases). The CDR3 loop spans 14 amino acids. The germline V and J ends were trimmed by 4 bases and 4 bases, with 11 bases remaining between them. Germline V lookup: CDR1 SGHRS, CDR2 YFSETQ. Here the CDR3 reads CASSTGQINEKLFF. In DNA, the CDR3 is TGCGCCAGCAGCACCGGACAGATTAATGAAAAACTGTTTTTT.

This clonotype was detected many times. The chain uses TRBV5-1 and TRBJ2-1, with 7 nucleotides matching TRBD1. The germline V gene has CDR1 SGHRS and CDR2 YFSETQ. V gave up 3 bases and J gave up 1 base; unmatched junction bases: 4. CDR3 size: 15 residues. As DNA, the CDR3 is TGCGCCAGCAGCTCCCCGACAGGGTCCTACAATGAGCAGTTCTTC. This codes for CASSSPTGSYNEQFF. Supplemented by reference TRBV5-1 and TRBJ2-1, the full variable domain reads KAGVTQTPRYLIKTRGQQVTLSCSPISGHRSVSWYQQTPGQGLQFLFEYFSETQRNKGNFPGRFSGRQFSNSRSEMNVSTLELGDSALYLCASSSPTGSYNEQFFGPGTRLTVL.

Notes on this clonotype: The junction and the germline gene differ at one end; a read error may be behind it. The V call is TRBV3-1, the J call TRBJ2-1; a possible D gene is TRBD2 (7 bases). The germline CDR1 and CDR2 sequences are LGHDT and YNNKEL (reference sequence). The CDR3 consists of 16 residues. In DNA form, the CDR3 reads TGTGTCAGCAGCCAAGCGGATAGGGGAGGGGGCAATGAGCAGTTCTTC. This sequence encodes CVSSQADRGGGNEQFF.

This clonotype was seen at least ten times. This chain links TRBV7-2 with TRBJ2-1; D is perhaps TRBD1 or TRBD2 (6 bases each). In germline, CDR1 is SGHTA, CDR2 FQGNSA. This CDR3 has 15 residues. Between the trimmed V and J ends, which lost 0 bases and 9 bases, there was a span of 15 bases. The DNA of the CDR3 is TGTGCCAGCAGCTTAGCGTGGGTAGGGGGAGGTGAGCAGTTCTTC. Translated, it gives CASSLAWVGGGEQFF.

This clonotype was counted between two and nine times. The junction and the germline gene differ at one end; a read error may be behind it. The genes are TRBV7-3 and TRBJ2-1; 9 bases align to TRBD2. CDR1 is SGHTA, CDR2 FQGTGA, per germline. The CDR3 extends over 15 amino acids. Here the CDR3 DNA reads TGTGCCAGCAGCCCGGGACTAGCAAGCTACGATGAGCAGTTCTTC. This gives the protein CASSPGLASYDEQFF.

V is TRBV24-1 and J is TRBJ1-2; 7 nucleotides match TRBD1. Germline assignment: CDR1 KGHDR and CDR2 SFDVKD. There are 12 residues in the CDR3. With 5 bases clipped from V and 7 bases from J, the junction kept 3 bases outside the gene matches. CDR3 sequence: CATSVGGSGYTF. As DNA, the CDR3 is TGTGCCACCAGTGTAGGGGGCTCTGGCTACACCTTC.

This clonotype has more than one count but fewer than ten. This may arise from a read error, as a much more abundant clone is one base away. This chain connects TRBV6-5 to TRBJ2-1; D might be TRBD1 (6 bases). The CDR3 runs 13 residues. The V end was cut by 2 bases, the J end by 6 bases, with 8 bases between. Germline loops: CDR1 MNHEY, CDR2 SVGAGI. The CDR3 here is CASSYDRCNEQFF. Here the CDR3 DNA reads TGTGCCAGCAGTTACGACAGGTGCAATGAGCAGTTCTTC.

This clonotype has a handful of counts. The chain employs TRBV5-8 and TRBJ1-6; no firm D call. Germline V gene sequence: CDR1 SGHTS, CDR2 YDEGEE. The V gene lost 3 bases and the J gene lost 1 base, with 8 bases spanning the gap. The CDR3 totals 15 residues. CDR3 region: CASSSGWSYNSPLHF. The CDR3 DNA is TGTGCCAGCAGCTCGGGATGGTCCTATAATTCACCCCTCCACTTT.

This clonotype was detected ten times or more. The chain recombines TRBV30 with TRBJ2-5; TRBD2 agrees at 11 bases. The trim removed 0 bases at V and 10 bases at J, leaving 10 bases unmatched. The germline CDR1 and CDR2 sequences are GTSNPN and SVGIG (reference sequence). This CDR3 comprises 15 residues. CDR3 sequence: CAWSVYGTSGGNQYF. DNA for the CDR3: TGTGCCTGGAGTGTATATGGTACTAGCGGGGGTAACCAGTACTTC. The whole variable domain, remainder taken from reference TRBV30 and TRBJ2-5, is SQTIHQWPATLVQPVGSPLSLECTVEGTSNPNLYWYRQAAGRGLQLLFYSVGIGQISSEVPQNLSASRPQDRQFILSSKKLLLSDSGFYLCAWSVYGTSGGNQYFGPGTRLLVL.

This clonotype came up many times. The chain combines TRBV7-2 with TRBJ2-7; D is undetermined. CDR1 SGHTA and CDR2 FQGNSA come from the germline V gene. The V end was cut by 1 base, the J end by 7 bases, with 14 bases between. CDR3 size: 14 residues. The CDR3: CASSLVTISQEQYF. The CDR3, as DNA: TGTGCCAGCAGCTTAGTAACCATCTCGCAGGAGCAGTACTTC.

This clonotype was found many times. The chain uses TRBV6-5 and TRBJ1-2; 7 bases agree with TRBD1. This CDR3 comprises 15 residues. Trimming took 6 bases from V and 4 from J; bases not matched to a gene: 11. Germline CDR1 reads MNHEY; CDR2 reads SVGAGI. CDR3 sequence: CASRDTGAAGYGYTF. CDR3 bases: TGTGCCAGCAGGGATACAGGGGCGGCTGGCTATGGCTACACCTTC.

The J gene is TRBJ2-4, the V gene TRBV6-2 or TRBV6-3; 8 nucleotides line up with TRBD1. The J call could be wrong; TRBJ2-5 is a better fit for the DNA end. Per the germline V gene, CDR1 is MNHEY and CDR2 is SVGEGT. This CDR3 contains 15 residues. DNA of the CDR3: TGTGCCAGCAGTTCAACAGGGGGGTTCACGGAGACCCAGTACTTC. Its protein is CASSSTGGFTETQYF.

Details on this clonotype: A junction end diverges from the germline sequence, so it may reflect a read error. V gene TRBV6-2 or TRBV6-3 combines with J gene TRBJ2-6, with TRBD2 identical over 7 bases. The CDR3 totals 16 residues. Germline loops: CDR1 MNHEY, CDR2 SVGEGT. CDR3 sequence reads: CAGSYPGGFGANVLTF. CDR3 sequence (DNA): TGTGCCGGCAGTTACCCGGGGGGTTTTGGGGCCAACGTCCTGACTTTC.

CDR3 nucleotides: TGCAGTGCTGGGGACAGGGAGAGTCAGCCCCAGCATTTT. As protein: CSAGDRESQPQHF. The chain links TRBV20-1 to TRBJ1-5; TRBD1 matches at 9 bases. The CDR3 extends over 13 amino acids. The ends lost 5 bases at V and 6 bases at J; junction bases unmatched: 5. The germline V gene encodes CDR1 DFQATT and CDR2 SNEGSKA (reference sequence).

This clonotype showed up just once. The CDR3 loop reads CASSTRTEAFF. CDR3 DNA: TGTGCCAGCAGTACGAGGACTGAAGCTTTCTTT. The V and J genes are TRBV6-5 and TRBJ1-1; D ambiguous. The V gene's germline CDR1 is MNHEY and CDR2 SVGAGI. This CDR3 comprises 11 residues. Trimming took 5 bases from V and 5 from J, leaving 6 bases between them.

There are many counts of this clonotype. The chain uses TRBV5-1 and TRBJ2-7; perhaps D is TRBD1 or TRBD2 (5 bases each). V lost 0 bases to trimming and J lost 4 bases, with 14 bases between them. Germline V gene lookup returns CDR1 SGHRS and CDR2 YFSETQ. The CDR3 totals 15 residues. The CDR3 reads CASSLEGRGWYEQYF. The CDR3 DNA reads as TGCGCCAGCAGCTTGGAGGGGAGAGGATGGTACGAGCAGTACTTC.

The CDR3 DNA follows: TGTGCCAGCAGTTTAGACCCTAGGGCCATGAACACTGAAGCTTTCTTT. This sequence encodes CASSLDPRAMNTEAFF. The gene calls are TRBV28 and TRBJ1-1; D not resolved. The CDR3 runs to 16 residues. V was pared by 2 bases and J by 0 bases, with 13 bases between. Germline CDR1 and CDR2: MDHEN and SYDVKM.

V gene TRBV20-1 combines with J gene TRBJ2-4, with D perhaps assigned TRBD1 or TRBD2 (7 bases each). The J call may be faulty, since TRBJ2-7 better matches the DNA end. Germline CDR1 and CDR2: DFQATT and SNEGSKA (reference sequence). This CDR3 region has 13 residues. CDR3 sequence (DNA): TGCAGTGCTAGCTTGGCAGGGGGGGACGAGCAGTACTTC. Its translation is CSASLAGGDEQYF.

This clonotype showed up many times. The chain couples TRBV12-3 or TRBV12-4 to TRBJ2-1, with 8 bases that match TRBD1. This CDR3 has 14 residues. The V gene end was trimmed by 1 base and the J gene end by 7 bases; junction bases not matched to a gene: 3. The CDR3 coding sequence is TGTGCCAGCAGTTTAGTCCAGGGGGCGAATGAGCAGTTCTTC. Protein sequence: CASSLVQGANEQFF.

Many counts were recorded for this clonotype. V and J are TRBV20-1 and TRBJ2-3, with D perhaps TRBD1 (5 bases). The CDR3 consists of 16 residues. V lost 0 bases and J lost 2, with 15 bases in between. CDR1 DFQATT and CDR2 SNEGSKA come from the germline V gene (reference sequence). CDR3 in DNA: TGCAGTGCTAGAGATGGCGGACAAGGGCACACAGATACGCAGTATTTT. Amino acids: CSARDGGQGHTDTQYF.

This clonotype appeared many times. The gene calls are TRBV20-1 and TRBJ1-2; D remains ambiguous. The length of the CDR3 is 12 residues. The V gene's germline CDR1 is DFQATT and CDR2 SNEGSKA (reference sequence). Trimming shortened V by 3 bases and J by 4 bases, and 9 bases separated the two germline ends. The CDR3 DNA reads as TGCAGTGCTAGCCAGTCTACCTATGGCTACACCTTC. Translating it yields CSASQSTYGYTF.

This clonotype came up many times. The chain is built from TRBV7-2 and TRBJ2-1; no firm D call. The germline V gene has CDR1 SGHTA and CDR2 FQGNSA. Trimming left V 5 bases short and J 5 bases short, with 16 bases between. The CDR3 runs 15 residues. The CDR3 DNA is TGTGCCAGCAGCCCCGGCCCTAGAGCTAACAATGAGCAGTTCTTC. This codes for CASSPGPRANNEQFF.

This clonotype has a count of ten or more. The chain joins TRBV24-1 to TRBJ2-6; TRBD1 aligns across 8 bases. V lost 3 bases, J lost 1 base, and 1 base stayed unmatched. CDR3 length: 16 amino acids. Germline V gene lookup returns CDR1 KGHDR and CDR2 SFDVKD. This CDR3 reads CATSDTGGSGANVLTF. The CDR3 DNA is TGTGCCACCAGTGATACAGGGGGTTCTGGGGCCAACGTCCTGACTTTC.

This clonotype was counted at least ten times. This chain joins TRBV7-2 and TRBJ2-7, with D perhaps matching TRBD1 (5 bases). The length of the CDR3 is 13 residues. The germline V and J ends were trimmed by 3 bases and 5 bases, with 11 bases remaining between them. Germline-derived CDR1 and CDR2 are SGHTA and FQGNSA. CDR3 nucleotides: TGTGCCAGCAGCTTTGGACACGGCAACGAGCAGTACTTC. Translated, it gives CASSFGHGNEQYF.